The 29 T cell receptor beta chains below come from one sample, sequenced in a study of OX40 agonist ivuxolimab in advanced cancers. Clones were read by immunoSEQ multiplex PCR, and TCRdb kept only the in-frame ones, dropping some. The table lists 50,000 or so clones, about 90% of them singletons. Sequenced here: CD4+ or CD8+ T cells sorted from blood, sampled in a trial of the OX40 agonist ivuxolimab. Every receptor here comes from an adult with an advanced solid tumor such as melanoma, head and neck, liver or kidney cancer.

The chain carries TRBV9 and TRBJ1-2; TRBD1 might be the D (6 bases). This CDR3 contains 14 residues. V was pared by 2 bases and J by 0 bases, with 8 bases between. Per germline, CDR1 SGDLS and CDR2 YYNGEE. CDR3 bases: TGTGCCAGCAGCGTGGGGGGCGCTAACTATGGCTACACCTTC. Encoded protein: CASSVGGANYGYTF.

CDR3 sequence: CASSERTLTGLGSPLHF. The CDR3 bases are TGTGCCAGCAGTGAGCGGACCTTGACAGGGCTGGGATCACCCCTCCACTTT. This chain joins TRBV6-1 and TRBJ1-6; 7 positions match TRBD1. The CDR3 has 17 residues. With V trimmed by 3 bases and J by 10 bases, 15 bases remained unmatched. Germline values: CDR1 MNHNS, CDR2 SASEGT.

The V and J genes are TRBV18 and TRBJ1-2; D perhaps matches TRBD1 (6 bases). V lost 6 bases to trimming and J lost 3 bases, with 11 bases between them. The length of the CDR3 is 13 residues. Per the germline V gene, CDR1 is KGHSH and CDR2 is LQKENI. The CDR3 protein is CASSDGGYYGYTF. The CDR3 DNA reads as TGTGCCAGCTCCGACGGGGGCTACTATGGCTACACCTTC.

The gene calls are TRBV30 and TRBJ1-4; 7 nucleotides agree with TRBD1. Germline CDR1 and CDR2: GTSNPN and SVGIG (reference sequence). The CDR3 length is 16 residues. The ends lost 5 bases at V and 2 bases at J; junction bases unmatched: 11. CDR3 in DNA: TGTGCCTGGCAACGCGACAGGGTTCTGACTAATGAAAAACTGTTTTTT. It translates to CAWQRDRVLTNEKLFF.

The genes are TRBV7-9 and TRBJ1-5; possibly TRBD1 for D (6 bases). The CDR3 covers 15 residues. The V gene lost 5 bases and the J gene lost 7 bases, with 18 bases spanning the gap. Germline V lookup: CDR1 SEHNR, CDR2 FQNEAQ (reference sequence). In DNA, the CDR3 is TGTGCCAGCAGCCCGGACAGCGCCTACGGACAGCCCCAGCATTTT. Amino acids: CASSPDSAYGQPQHF.

This chain connects TRBV28 to TRBJ2-3; D may be TRBD1 or TRBD2 (6 bases each). This CDR3 is 17 amino acids long. Deletions cut 2 bases from V and 5 bases from J, with 20 bases between. Germline assignment: CDR1 MDHEN and CDR2 SYDVKM. This chain's CDR3 is CASSLGLGGVSGDTQYF. The CDR3 nucleotides read TGTGCCAGCAGTTTAGGTCTCGGGGGCGTCTCGGGAGATACGCAGTATTTT.

The chain couples TRBV5-3 to TRBJ2-1, with a weak D call TRBD2 (5 bases). TRBV5-3 is an ORF, and what it does is uncertain. V was clipped by 2 bases and J by 7 bases, with 19 bases between them. The CDR3 covers 16 residues. The CDR3 DNA is TGTGCCAGAAGCTTCTTTACTAGTCGTAAAAGGAATGAGCAGTTCTTC. It codes for CARSFFTSRKRNEQFF.

The CDR3 region is CASSYGTGVNTEAFF. CDR3 DNA: TGTGCCAGCAGCTACGGGACAGGGGTGAACACTGAAGCTTTCTTT. The chain uses TRBV5-4 and TRBJ1-1, with 10 bases fitting TRBD1. Trimming removed 3 bases from V and 0 bases from J; junction bases left unmatched: 2. The CDR3 spans 15 residues. Looked up from germline, CDR1 is SGHNT and CDR2 is YYREEE (reference sequence).

V usage is TRBV6-6 and J usage is TRBJ2-5; 7 bases align to TRBD2. The CDR3 spans 14 residues. The junction had 4 bases not matched to a gene; V was cut back by 2 bases and J by 4 bases. Germline V CDR1 and CDR2: MNHNY, SVGAGI (reference sequence). CDR3 nucleotides: TGTGCCAGCAGTTACGGCGGGGGACGAGAGACCCAGTACTTC. Translated, it gives CASSYGGGRETQYF.

V is TRBV6-6 and J is TRBJ1-1, with no clear D. This CDR3 has 13 residues. CDR1 MNHNY and CDR2 SVGAGI come from the germline V gene (reference sequence). V was cut by 5 bases and J by 8 bases, with 15 bases left in between. CDR3 protein: CASSTSREGEAFF. The CDR3 coding sequence is TGTGCCAGCAGTACCTCCCGAGAAGGGGAAGCTTTCTTT.

This clone was detected only a few times. V usage is TRBV29-1 and J usage is TRBJ1-1; no definite D call. Trimming left V 4 bases short and J 7 bases short, with 10 bases between. The V gene's germline CDR1 is SQVTM and CDR2 ANQGSEA. CDR3 length: 11 amino acids. CDR3 loop: CSVAGGYEAFF. As DNA, the CDR3 is TGCAGCGTTGCTGGTGGCTATGAAGCTTTCTTT.

V gene TRBV5-4 combines with J gene TRBJ2-5; D is unresolved. The CDR3 has 14 residues. Per the germline V gene, CDR1 is SGHNT and CDR2 is YYREEE (reference sequence). Trimming took off 4 bases at V and 2 bases at J, with 12 bases between the two ends. CDR3 nucleotide sequence: TGTGCCAGCAGCCAATACCGCGGACAAGAGACCCAGTACTTC. Protein sequence: CASSQYRGQETQYF. Together with reference TRBV5-4 and TRBJ2-5, the CDR3 gives the full variable domain: ETGVTQSPTHLIKTRGQQVTLRCSSQSGHNTVSWYQQALGQGPQFIFQYYREEENGRGNFPPRFSGLQFPNYSSELNVNALELDDSALYLCASSQYRGQETQYFGPGTRLLVL.

CDR3 in amino acids: CASSELDEKLFF. CDR3 in DNA: TGCGCCAGCAGTGAGTTGGATGAAAAACTGTTTTTT. The chain links TRBV10-2 to TRBJ1-4; D not resolved. The CDR3 consists of 12 residues. The germline V gene encodes CDR1 WSHSY and CDR2 SAAADI. V was pared by 1 base and J by 6 bases, with 3 bases between.

This clone was recorded a few times. V and J are TRBV13 and TRBJ2-1; maybe TRBD1 (5 bases). Between the trimmed V and J ends, which lost 0 bases and 7 bases, there was a span of 10 bases. CDR3 size: 14 residues. CDR1 is PRHDT, CDR2 FYEKMQ, per germline (reference sequence). CDR3 residues: CASSLGTRDNEQFF. In nucleotides, the CDR3 is TGTGCCAGCAGCTTAGGAACCAGGGATAATGAGCAGTTCTTC.

The rearrangement links TRBV15 to TRBJ2-3; D gene unclear. This CDR3 is 15 amino acids long. Germline assignment: CDR1 LNHNV and CDR2 YYDKDF (reference sequence). V was pared by 0 bases and J by 0 bases, with 7 bases between. This chain's CDR3 is CATSRESPSTDTQYF. The CDR3 coding sequence is TGTGCCACCAGCAGAGAGAGTCCGAGCACAGATACGCAGTATTTT.

The chain employs TRBV4-1 and TRBJ1-2; 9 bases fit TRBD1. V lost 2 bases to trimming and J lost 5 bases; unmatched junction nucleotides: 6. The CDR3 spans 15 residues. CDR1 MGHRA and CDR2 YSYEKL come from the germline V gene. CDR3 residues: CASSQWDRVGYGYTF. DNA for the CDR3: TGCGCCAGCAGCCAATGGGACAGGGTTGGATATGGCTACACCTTC.

The CDR3 here is CASSPAYSGNTIYF. In DNA form, the CDR3 reads TGCGCCAGCAGCCCGGCCTACTCTGGAAACACCATATATTTT. The J gene is TRBJ1-3, the V gene TRBV5-1, with D unresolved. The CDR3 is 14 amino acids. V dropped 4 bases and J dropped 0 bases, with 8 bases sitting between them. In germline, CDR1 is SGHRS, CDR2 YFSETQ. Supplemented by reference TRBV5-1 and TRBJ1-3, the full variable domain reads KAGVTQTPRYLIKTRGQQVTLSCSPISGHRSVSWYQQTPGQGLQFLFEYFSETQRNKGNFPGRFSGRQFSNSRSEMNVSTLELGDSALYLCASSPAYSGNTIYFGEGSWLTVV.

This chain connects TRBV4-1 to TRBJ1-2; D might be TRBD1 (6 bases). Between the trimmed V and J ends, which lost 1 base and 1 base, there was a span of 16 bases. The CDR3 has 17 residues. Germline V lookup: CDR1 MGHRA, CDR2 YSYEKL. CDR3 protein: CASSQAPTGQGNYGYTF. The CDR3 DNA reads TGCGCCAGCAGCCAAGCCCCGACAGGCCAGGGTAACTATGGCTACACCTTC.

V gene TRBV9 combines with J gene TRBJ2-7, with 8 bases aligning to TRBD2. The junction had 15 bases not matched to a gene; V was cut back by 4 bases and J by 9 bases. Germline CDR1 is SGDLS and CDR2 is YYNGEE. CDR3 length equals 15 residues. CDR3 residues: CASSPQPGLDSVQYF. The CDR3 DNA is TGTGCCAGCAGCCCCCAACCGGGACTAGATTCCGTGCAGTACTTC.

The chain employs TRBV5-6 and TRBJ1-2; D possibly corresponds to TRBD1 (5 bases). CDR1 and CDR2 from the germline V gene are SGHDT and YYEEEE. The CDR3 consists of 14 residues. Trimming shortened V by 0 bases and J by 8 bases, and 14 bases separated the two germline ends. This CDR3 is CASSLAGGYRGYTF. The CDR3 DNA reads as TGTGCCAGCAGCTTGGCTGGGGGATATCGGGGCTACACCTTC.

The chain combines TRBV11-2 with TRBJ1-1, with no clear D. Trimming stripped 3 bases from V and 4 bases from J, with 9 bases between. Germline-derived CDR1 and CDR2 are SGHAT and FQNNGV. The CDR3 totals 13 residues. This CDR3 is CASSFSGVTEAFF. For the CDR3, the DNA is TGTGCCAGCAGCTTCAGCGGGGTCACTGAAGCTTTCTTT.

This sequence joins TRBV5-1 and TRBJ2-3, with D perhaps TRBD2 (5 bases). CDR1 is SGHRS, CDR2 YFSETQ, per germline. The V end lost 9 bases, the J end lost 2 bases, and 16 bases lay between the germline ends. This CDR3 is 14 amino acids long. Here the CDR3 reads CAIRGEGNTDTQYF. The CDR3 DNA follows: TGCGCCATCCGGGGAGAGGGCAACACAGATACGCAGTATTTT.

Details on this clone: An end of the junction does not agree with germline; a read error may underlie this. V usage is TRBV19 and J usage is TRBJ2-7; possible D gene TRBD2, 6 bases. This CDR3 region has 16 residues. CDR1 is LNHDA, CDR2 SQIVND, per germline (reference sequence). This CDR3 reads CASSIRDSSYSYAQYF. The CDR3 DNA follows: TGTGCCAGTAGTATCCGGGACTCATCTTACTCCTACGCGCAGTACTTC.

The chain carries TRBV18 and TRBJ2-2; 8 bases align to TRBD1. This CDR3 has 16 residues. Germline trimming cut 1 base from V and 5 bases from J; bases unmatched to any gene: 6. Germline V gives CDR1 KGHSH, CDR2 LQKENI. CDR3 nucleotide sequence: TGTGCCAGCTCACCACGGACAGGGTTGGTTACCGGGGAGCTGTTTTTT. It yields the protein CASSPRTGLVTGELFF.

V usage is TRBV19 and J usage is TRBJ2-7; perhaps TRBD1 as D (6 bases). V shed 10 bases and J shed 3 bases, with 16 bases lying between them. This CDR3 region has 13 residues. Germline-derived CDR1 and CDR2 are LNHDA and SQIVND (reference sequence). Written as DNA, the CDR3 is TGTGCCACCTCACATCCAGGGGACTACGAGCAGTACTTC. It yields the protein CATSHPGDYEQYF. Variable domain in full (rest from reference TRBV19 and TRBJ2-7): DGGITQSPKYLFRKEGQNVTLSCEQNLNHDAMYWYRQDPGQGLRLIYYSQIVNDFQKGDIAEGYSVSREKKESFPLTVTSAQKNPTAFYLCATSHPGDYEQYFGPGTRLTVT.

The V and J genes are TRBV18 and TRBJ2-3, with no clear D. The CDR3 sequence is 12 residues long. Germline CDR1 reads KGHSH; CDR2 reads LQKENI. V dropped 3 bases and J dropped 0 bases, with 1 base sitting between them. The CDR3 spells CASSPSTDTQYF. The CDR3, as DNA: TGTGCCAGCTCACCTAGCACAGATACGCAGTATTTT.

This clone was recorded only once. The rearrangement uses TRBV29-1 and TRBJ1-2; 10 positions agree with TRBD1. V was pared by 7 bases and J by 8 bases, with 4 bases of the junction left unmatched. Germline assignment: CDR1 SQVTM and CDR2 ANQGSEA. The CDR3 runs 11 residues. CDR3 in amino acids: CSAGTGVGYTF. The CDR3 DNA reads TGCAGCGCTGGGACAGGGGTCGGCTACACCTTC.

The chain combines TRBV5-6 with TRBJ1-1, with D possibly matching TRBD1 (5 bases). This CDR3 contains 14 residues. The germline V gene has CDR1 SGHDT and CDR2 YYEEEE. V lost 5 bases and J 3 bases, leaving 14 bases between the germline ends. Here the CDR3 DNA reads TGTGCCAGCAGTGACGGGGGTGTCGACACTGAAGCTTTCTTT. It codes for CASSDGGVDTEAFF. Filled out from reference TRBV5-6 and TRBJ1-1, the complete variable domain reads DAGVTQSPTHLIKTRGQQVTLRCSPKSGHDTVSWYQQALGQGPQFIFQYYEEEERQRGNFPDRFSGHQFPNYSSELNVNALLLGDSALYLCASSDGGVDTEAFFGQGTRLTVV.

The chain couples TRBV7-3 to TRBJ2-6; D unresolved. Germline V gives CDR1 SGHTA, CDR2 FQGTGA. The CDR3 has 15 amino acids. Trimming removed 1 base from V and 3 bases from J, with 7 bases in between. The DNA for the CDR3 is TGTGCCAGCAGCTTAAGTTTTGGTGGGGCCAACGTCCTGACTTTC. Its protein product is CASSLSFGGANVLTF. The variable domain in full, completed from reference TRBV7-3 and TRBJ2-6, reads GAGVSQTPSNKVTEKGKYVELRCDPISGHTALYWYRQSLGQGPEFLIYFQGTGAADDSGLPNDRFFAVRPEGSVSTLKIQRTERGDSAVYLCASSLSFGGANVLTFGAGSRLTVL.